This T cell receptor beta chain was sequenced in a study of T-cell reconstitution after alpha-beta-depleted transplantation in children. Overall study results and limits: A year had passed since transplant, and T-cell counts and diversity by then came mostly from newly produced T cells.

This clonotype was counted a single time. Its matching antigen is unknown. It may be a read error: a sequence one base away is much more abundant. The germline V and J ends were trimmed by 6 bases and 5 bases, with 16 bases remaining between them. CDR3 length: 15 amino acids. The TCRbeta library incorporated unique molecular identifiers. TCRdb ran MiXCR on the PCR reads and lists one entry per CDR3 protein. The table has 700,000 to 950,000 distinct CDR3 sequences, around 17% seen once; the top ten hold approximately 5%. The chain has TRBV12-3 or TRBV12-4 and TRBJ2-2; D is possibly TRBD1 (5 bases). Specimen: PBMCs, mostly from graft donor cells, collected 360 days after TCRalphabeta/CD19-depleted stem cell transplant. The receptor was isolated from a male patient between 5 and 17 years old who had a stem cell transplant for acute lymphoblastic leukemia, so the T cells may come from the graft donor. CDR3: CASRRNSHRTGELFF. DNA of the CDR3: TGTGCCAGCAGGAGGAACAGCCACAGGACCGGGGAGCTGTTTTTT.